Presented here are 19 T cell receptor beta chains from one specimen sequenced in a study of cytomegalovirus exposure and HLA in healthy donors. The primer mix had 60 Vbeta and 13 Jbeta primers. Produced via immunoSEQ multiplex PCR; TCRdb's table is partial and in-frame only. This sample has 150,000 to 200,000 clones; 85% occur once, and the top ten carry less than 2.5%. Source material: PBMCs. Receptors originate from a woman aged 45-60 years in good health and CMV-seronegative.

This chain links TRBV28 with TRBJ1-4; D ambiguous. The CDR3 totals 15 residues. Between the trimmed V and J ends, which lost 1 base and 0 bases, there was a span of 6 bases. Germline V gives CDR1 MDHEN, CDR2 SYDVKM. As DNA, the CDR3 is TGTGCCAGCAGTTTATCGGGGTCAACTAATGAAAAACTGTTTTTT. Its protein is CASSLSGSTNEKLFF.

The CDR3 reads CASSLAPTGSSYNEQFF. In nucleotides, the CDR3 is TGTGCCAGCAGCTTAGCCCCGACAGGAAGCTCCTACAATGAGCAGTTCTTC. The V gene is TRBV7-6, the J gene TRBJ2-1; tentative D call: TRBD1 (6 bases). CDR1 and CDR2 from the germline V gene are SGHVS and FNYEAQ. The CDR3 is 17 residues long. V was clipped by 0 bases and J by 0 bases, with 12 bases between them.

The rearrangement uses TRBV5-6 and TRBJ2-7; 7 bases agree with TRBD2. V lost 5 bases and J lost 4; bases outside the gene matches: 18. Germline V gene lookup returns CDR1 SGHDT and CDR2 YYEEEE. CDR3 size: 17 residues. This chain's CDR3 is CASRPQRKVREMYEQYF. CDR3 nucleotide sequence: TGTGCCAGCAGACCCCAAAGGAAGGTGCGGGAGATGTACGAGCAGTACTTC.

V gene TRBV2 combines with J gene TRBJ2-5, with 8 bases matching TRBD2. This CDR3 region has 16 residues. The germline V gene encodes CDR1 SNHLY and CDR2 FYNNEI. V dropped 7 bases and J dropped 1; count of bases not matched to a gene: 11. The CDR3 DNA reads as TGTGCCAGCATCTTCGGGGGGGCGAGGGGCCAAGAGACCCAGTACTTC. The encoded protein is CASIFGGARGQETQYF.

This clone was seen more than once but under ten times. The chain is built from TRBV2 and TRBJ1-5, with unresolved D. Germline lookup yields CDR1 SNHLY and CDR2 FYNNEI. The length of the CDR3 is 14 residues. The ends were cut back, 11 bases at V and 0 bases at J, with 14 bases in the middle. In nucleotides, the CDR3 is TGTGCCTCCGCGGGCCAGTATAGCAATCAGCCCCAGCATTTT. Protein product: CASAGQYSNQPQHF.

This clone has a single count. V is TRBV19 and J is TRBJ2-7, with D tentatively TRBD1 (5 bases). The V gene lost 3 bases and the J gene lost 2 bases, with 8 bases spanning the gap. CDR1 LNHDA and CDR2 SQIVND come from the germline V gene (reference sequence). This CDR3 spans 13 amino acids. The CDR3 protein is CASSMSGTYEQYF. DNA of the CDR3: TGTGCCAGTAGTATGTCAGGGACCTACGAGCAGTACTTC.

This chain joins TRBV29-1 and TRBJ2-7; 10 bases align to TRBD2. The length of the CDR3 is 14 residues. Germline V gives CDR1 SQVTM, CDR2 ANQGSEA. Trimming removed 7 bases from V and 6 bases from J; junction bases left unmatched: 12. The CDR3, as DNA: TGCAGCGGGCCATGCAGCGGGAGGGCCGGCGAGCAGTACTTC. It codes for CSGPCSGRAGEQYF.

The chain uses TRBV5-4 and TRBJ2-7; a possible D gene is TRBD2 (6 bases). The ends were cut back, 4 bases at V and 2 bases at J, with 19 bases in the middle. The CDR3 loop spans 16 amino acids. Germline V gene lookup returns CDR1 SGHNT and CDR2 YYREEE (reference sequence). For the CDR3, the DNA is TGTGCCAGCAGCCCGGAGGGTTACGGGGCCCCCTACGAGCAGTACTTC. It encodes CASSPEGYGAPYEQYF.

This clone has only a few counts. V is TRBV30 and J is TRBJ1-1, with D tentatively TRBD1 (6 bases). Between the trimmed V and J ends, which lost 0 bases and 4 bases, there was a span of 18 bases. Germline-derived CDR1 and CDR2 are GTSNPN and SVGIG (reference sequence). The CDR3 loop spans 16 amino acids. The CDR3 protein is CAWSVPPRTAGTEAFF. As DNA, the CDR3 is TGTGCCTGGAGTGTCCCCCCCCGGACAGCCGGCACTGAAGCTTTCTTT. The full variable domain, rest sourced from reference TRBV30 and TRBJ1-1, is SQTIHQWPATLVQPVGSPLSLECTVEGTSNPNLYWYRQAAGRGLQLLFYSVGIGQISSEVPQNLSASRPQDRQFILSSKKLLLSDSGFYLCAWSVPPRTAGTEAFFGQGTRLTVV.

The chain has TRBV2 and TRBJ1-5, with 7 bases matching TRBD1. With 5 bases clipped from V and 4 bases from J, the junction kept 5 bases outside the gene matches. Germline V lookup: CDR1 SNHLY, CDR2 FYNNEI. The CDR3 is 14 residues long. The CDR3 loop is CASSWDSRNQPQHF. The DNA of the CDR3 is TGTGCCAGCAGTTGGGACAGTAGAAATCAGCCCCAGCATTTT.

The rearrangement uses TRBV27 and TRBJ2-7; TRBD1 matches at 9 bases. J was trimmed by 0 bases and V by 2 bases; bases with no gene match: 20. Germline loops: CDR1 MNHEY, CDR2 SMNVEV (reference sequence). The CDR3 runs to 21 residues. The CDR3 region has the DNA TGTGCCAGCAGTTTACTTTATCCGGGACAGGGAACTAGCAAGAGCTCCTACGAGCAGTACTTC. Protein product: CASSLLYPGQGTSKSSYEQYF.

In its sample, this clone was seen once. The rearrangement joins TRBV11-2 to TRBJ2-1, with TRBD2 matching 11 bases. Trimming removed 4 bases from V and 10 bases from J; junction bases left unmatched: 15. The CDR3 sequence is 17 residues long. CDR1 and CDR2 from the germline V gene are SGHAT and FQNNGV. CDR3 nucleotides: TGTGCCAGCAGCTCTTTTCTAGCGGGAGGCAACTTAGGGGAGCAGTTCTTC. Amino acid sequence: CASSSFLAGGNLGEQFF.

The chain joins TRBV28 to TRBJ2-2; no clear D gene. CDR3 size: 15 residues. Trimming pared 6 bases from V and 1 base from J, leaving 12 bases between. Germline V CDR1 and CDR2: MDHEN, SYDVKM. DNA for the CDR3: TGTGCCAGCAGCTTCGTTCCCAGGAACACCGGGGAGCTGTTTTTT. Its protein is CASSFVPRNTGELFF.

This chain connects TRBV7-9 to TRBJ2-1; 13 bases match TRBD2. CDR3 size: 17 residues. Germline V CDR1 and CDR2: SEHNR, FQNEAQ (reference sequence). The junction had 12 bases not matched to a gene; V was cut back by 5 bases and J by 8 bases. The CDR3 nucleotides read TGTGCCAGCAGCGGGGAGGGACTAGCGGGGCCCGGGGATGAGCAGTTCTTC. It translates to CASSGEGLAGPGDEQFF.

The chain employs TRBV5-1 and TRBJ2-7; 10 nucleotides match TRBD1. This CDR3 is 15 amino acids long. Germline lookup yields CDR1 SGHRS and CDR2 YFSETQ. V lost 4 bases and J lost 0; bases outside the gene matches: 4. CDR3 in amino acids: CASSPGTGDSYEQYF. CDR3 in DNA: TGCGCCAGCAGCCCCGGGACAGGGGACTCCTACGAGCAGTACTTC.

This clone was observed a few times. The chain is built from TRBV6-1 and TRBJ2-7, with a tentative D call TRBD1 (8 bases). CDR1 and CDR2 from the germline V gene are MNHNS and SASEGT. V was cut by 3 bases and J by 2 bases, with 20 bases left in between. This CDR3 spans 17 amino acids. CDR3 bases: TGTGCCAGCAGTGAGGGGGGGGCAGGGGGCCCCCCCTACGAGCAGTACTTC. As protein: CASSEGGAGGPPYEQYF.

The chain combines TRBV28 with TRBJ2-4; a weak D match, TRBD2 (6 bases). The V end lost 3 bases, the J end lost 0 bases, and 12 bases lay between the germline ends. CDR1 is MDHEN, CDR2 SYDVKM, per germline. The CDR3 spans 16 residues. The CDR3 loop reads CASSLFGGLAKNIQYF. The CDR3 nucleotides read TGTGCCAGCAGTTTGTTCGGGGGACTAGCCAAAAACATTCAGTACTTC.

The rearrangement joins TRBV19 to TRBJ2-1; 8 nucleotides line up with TRBD2. The CDR3 covers 15 residues. From germline, CDR1 is LNHDA and CDR2 SQIVND (reference sequence). Trimming took 1 base from V and 7 from J; bases not matched to a gene: 6. CDR3 sequence: CASSIAGLGWNEQFF. Written as DNA, the CDR3 is TGTGCCAGTAGTATAGCGGGACTAGGGTGGAATGAGCAGTTCTTC.

The genes are TRBV7-8 and TRBJ1-2, with TRBD1 as a possible D gene (6 bases). This CDR3 has 14 residues. Trimming removed 5 bases at V and 3 bases at J, with 13 bases between. Germline V gene data show CDR1 as SGHVS and CDR2 as FQNEAQ. The CDR3 nucleotides are TGTGCCAGCAGCCCGGACAGCGACTACTATGGCTACACCTTC. Encoded protein: CASSPDSDYYGYTF. Based on the CDR3 plus reference TRBV7-8 and TRBJ1-2, the full variable domain is GAGVSQSPRYKVAKRGQDVALRCDPISGHVSLFWYQQALGQGPEFLTYFQNEAQLDKSGLPSDRFFAERPEGSVSTLKIQRTQQEDSAVYLCASSPDSDYYGYTFGSGTRLTVV.